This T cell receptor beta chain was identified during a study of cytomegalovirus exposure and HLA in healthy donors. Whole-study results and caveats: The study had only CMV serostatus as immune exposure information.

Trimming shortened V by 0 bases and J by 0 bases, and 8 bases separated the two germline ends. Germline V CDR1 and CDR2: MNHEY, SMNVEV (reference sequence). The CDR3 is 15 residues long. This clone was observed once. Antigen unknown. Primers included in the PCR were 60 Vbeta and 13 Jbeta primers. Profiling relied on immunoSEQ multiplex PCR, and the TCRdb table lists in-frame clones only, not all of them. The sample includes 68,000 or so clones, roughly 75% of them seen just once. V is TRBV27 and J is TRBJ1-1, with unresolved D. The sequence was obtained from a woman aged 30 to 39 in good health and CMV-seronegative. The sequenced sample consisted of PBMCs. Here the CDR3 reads CASSLSGRVNTEAFF. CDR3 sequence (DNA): TGTGCCAGCAGTTTATCGGGGAGGGTGAACACTGAAGCTTTCTTT.